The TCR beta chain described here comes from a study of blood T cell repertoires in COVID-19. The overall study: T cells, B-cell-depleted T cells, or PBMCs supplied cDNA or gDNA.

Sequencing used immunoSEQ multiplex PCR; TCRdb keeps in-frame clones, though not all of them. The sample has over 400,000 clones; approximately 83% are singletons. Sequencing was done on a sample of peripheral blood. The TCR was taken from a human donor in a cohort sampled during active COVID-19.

Here the CDR3 DNA reads TGCGCCAGCAGCTCAGGGACTGGAAGAGGTGAGCAGTTCTTC. Amino acids: CASSSGTGRGEQFF. This chain connects TRBV5-1 to TRBJ2-1, with a possible D match to TRBD2 (6 bases). CDR3 length equals 14 residues. Per germline, CDR1 SGHRS and CDR2 YFSETQ. V lost 3 bases to trimming and J lost 9 bases, with 16 bases between them.